Below, 13 T cell receptor beta chains from the same sample are listed, as sequenced in a study of CD8+CD57+ T cells in acquired aplastic anemia. Genomic DNA was employed as the template in profiling TCR beta VDJ and CDR3. TCRdb fed the reads into MiXCR, producing one record per CDR3 protein. Here the sample spans hundreds of thousands of distinct CDR3 sequences, about a third being singletons. Patients chosen for sequencing had CD8+CD57+ cells that had expanded, as shown by flow cytometry. Sequences were obtained from sorted CD4+, CD8+, or CD8+CD57+ T cells (not recorded which) from PBMCs. Receptor source: a human donor with aplastic anemia.

This clonotype was counted at least ten times. As DNA, the CDR3 is TGTGCCATCAGTGAGTCGAGAGGGATGGAGACCCAGTACTTC. It is translated as CAISESRGMETQYF. V usage is TRBV10-3 and J usage is TRBJ2-5; tentative D call: TRBD2 (5 bases). Trimming removed 0 bases from V and 5 bases from J, with 10 bases in between. There are 14 residues in the CDR3. Germline CDR1 and CDR2: ENHRY and SYGVKD.

This clonotype appeared many times. The chain links TRBV29-1 to TRBJ2-5; D gene uncertain. The CDR3 is made up of 11 amino acids. Germline V lookup: CDR1 SQVTM, CDR2 ANQGSEA. V shed 0 bases and J shed 4 bases, with 3 bases lying between them. CDR3 nucleotide sequence: TGCAGCGTTGAAGATCGAGAGACCCAGTACTTC. It specifies CSVEDRETQYF.

This rearrangement joins TRBV19 to TRBJ2-2; weak D call: TRBD2 (5 bases). V dropped 9 bases and J dropped 1 base, with 15 bases sitting between them. The CDR3 is 15 amino acids. Germline V CDR1 and CDR2: LNHDA, SQIVND (reference sequence). The CDR3 nucleotides read TGTGCCAGCACGTTTTATCGGGAGAACACCGGGGAGCTGTTTTTT. This encodes CASTFYRENTGELFF. The whole variable domain, filled in from reference TRBV19 and TRBJ2-2, reads DGGITQSPKYLFRKEGQNVTLSCEQNLNHDAMYWYRQDPGQGLRLIYYSQIVNDFQKGDIAEGYSVSREKKESFPLTVTSAQKNPTAFYLCASTFYRENTGELFFGEGSRLTVL.

The chain couples TRBV10-3 to TRBJ1-3; the D is unclear. CDR3 length: 15 amino acids. The germline CDR1 and CDR2 sequences are ENHRY and SYGVKD. The V gene lost 3 bases and the J gene lost 2 bases, with 11 bases spanning the gap. The DNA for the CDR3 is TGTGCCATCAGTGATGGCACCAGCGCTGGAAACACCATATATTTT. Protein sequence: CAISDGTSAGNTIYF.

This clonotype appeared a few times. The chain recombines TRBV6-1 with TRBJ1-2; D possibly corresponds to TRBD1 (5 bases). V gave up 0 bases and J gave up 4 bases, with 9 bases separating them. The CDR3 has 14 residues. Germline loops: CDR1 MNHNS, CDR2 SASEGT. CDR3 coding DNA: TGTGCCAGCAGTGAAGCGAGTACAGGCTATGGCTACACCTTC. It codes for CASSEASTGYGYTF.

This clonotype occurred many times. This rearrangement joins TRBV9 to TRBJ2-5; no firm D call. Trimming removed 1 base at V and 1 base at J, with 14 bases between. CDR3 length: 16 amino acids. Germline CDR1 is SGDLS and CDR2 is YYNGEE. CDR3 nucleotide sequence: TGTGCCAGCAGCGTACGCCCAGGACGGACCCAAGAGACCCAGTACTTC. This sequence encodes CASSVRPGRTQETQYF.

This clonotype was seen at least ten times. This rearrangement joins TRBV2 to TRBJ1-6; D perhaps matches TRBD1 (6 bases). The CDR3 is 15 amino acids. The germline V gene encodes CDR1 SNHLY and CDR2 FYNNEI. With 6 bases removed from V and 7 bases from J, the gap between germline ends came to 16 bases. CDR3 coding DNA: TGTGCCAGCAGCCTACAGGGAGGTGAGAATTCACCCCTCCACTTT. Its translation is CASSLQGGENSPLHF.

CDR3: CASISGQGFSGNTIYF. The CDR3 bases are TGTGCCAGCATTTCGGGACAGGGCTTCTCTGGAAACACCATATATTTT. The chain uses TRBV28 and TRBJ1-3; 9 positions match TRBD1. The J segment lost 0 bases and the V segment lost 7 bases, leaving 7 bases of the junction unmatched. The germline V gene encodes CDR1 MDHEN and CDR2 SYDVKM. The CDR3 consists of 16 residues.

As to this clonotype: With a much larger clone just one base away, this may be a read error. Since no conserved phenylalanine or tryptophan closes the CDR3, a read error is the likely cause. The chain recombines TRBV20-1 with TRBJ1-1; D is ambiguous. The CDR3 has 11 residues. Germline CDR1 reads DFQATT; CDR2 reads SNEGSKA (reference sequence). Trimming cost V 3 bases and J 5 bases, with 7 bases left between them. CDR3 DNA sequence: TGCAGTGCTAGCTATGCAACTGAAGCTTTCTCT. Translation: CSASYATEAFS.

This clonotype was observed a handful of times. A read error may explain this, as a much larger clone is one base away. The chain has TRBV7-3 and TRBJ2-3; 7 bases match TRBD1. Germline V gene lookup returns CDR1 SGHTA and CDR2 FQGTGA. The CDR3 sequence is 14 residues long. In DNA, the CDR3 is TGTGCCAGCAGCCGGGACGGAAGGACAGGTACGCAGTATTTT. As protein: CASSRDGRTGTQYF.

This clonotype was seen ten or more times. V and J are TRBV24-1 and TRBJ2-7; D remains ambiguous. CDR3 length: 11 residues. Germline CDR1 and CDR2: KGHDR and SFDVKD. The germline V and J ends were trimmed by 9 bases and 3 bases, with 8 bases remaining between them. The DNA for the CDR3 is TGTGCCACCCCCCCAGGCTACGAGCAGTACTTC. Translation gives CATPPGYEQYF.

This clonotype was seen at least ten times. V usage is TRBV7-3 and J usage is TRBJ1-2, with a weak D call TRBD1 (5 bases). The CDR3 is made up of 13 amino acids. Germline V lookup: CDR1 SGHTA, CDR2 FQGTGA. V was cut by 5 bases and J by 4 bases, with 11 bases left in between. The CDR3 nucleotides read TGTGCCAGCAGCGGGACCTCGGGCTATGGCTACACCTTC. It yields the protein CASSGTSGYGYTF. Complete variable domain (other parts from reference TRBV7-3 and TRBJ1-2): GAGVSQTPSNKVTEKGKYVELRCDPISGHTALYWYRQSLGQGPEFLIYFQGTGAADDSGLPNDRFFAVRPEGSVSTLKIQRTERGDSAVYLCASSGTSGYGYTFGSGTRLTVV.

The gene calls are TRBV14 and TRBJ2-1; D is undetermined. V was clipped by 1 base and J by 3 bases, with 10 bases between them. The CDR3 is 15 residues long. The V gene's germline CDR1 is SGHDN and CDR2 FVKESK. The CDR3 here is CASSQGLLVYNEQFF. For the CDR3, the DNA is TGTGCCAGCAGCCAAGGACTTCTAGTCTACAATGAGCAGTTCTTC.